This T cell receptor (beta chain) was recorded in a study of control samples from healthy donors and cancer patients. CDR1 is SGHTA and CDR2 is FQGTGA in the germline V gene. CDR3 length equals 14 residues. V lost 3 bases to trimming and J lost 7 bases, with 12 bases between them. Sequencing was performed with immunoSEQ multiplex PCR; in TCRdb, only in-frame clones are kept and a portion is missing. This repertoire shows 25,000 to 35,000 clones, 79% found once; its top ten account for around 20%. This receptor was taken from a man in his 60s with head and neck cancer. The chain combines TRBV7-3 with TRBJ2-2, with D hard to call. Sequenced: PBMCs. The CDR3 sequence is CASSFSLSGGELFF. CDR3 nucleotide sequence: TGTGCCAGCAGCTTTAGCTTGTCCGGCGGGGAGCTGTTTTTT.